This is a list of T cell receptor beta chains from one sample in a study of blood T cells in healthy people across ages. TCRdb itself ran the 5' RACE reads through MiXCR, one entry per CDR3 protein. Seen here are roughly 800,000 distinct CDR3 sequences, under 40% observed once, and the top ten hold 13%. Sequencing was performed on blood. These receptors were obtained from a man younger than 35 in good health. Each CDR3 is given with its conserved first and last residue. A D gene is named only where the DNA matches it firmly. Clone size appears in some rows only: once, few, many, or a class for an expanded clone.

TRBD1	-	TRBV4-2	TRBJ2-3	CASNQKQGGPDTQYF	TGTGCCAGCAACCAAAAACAGGGGGGCCCAGATACGCAGTATTTT
TRBD1	-	TRBV6-5	TRBJ2-7	CASSNPTGLSSYEQYF	TGTGCCAGCAGTAACCCGACAGGGTTAAGCTCCTACGAGCAGTACTTC
-	-	TRBV20-1	TRBJ2-4	CSARGVHGGGNGNIQYF	TGCAGTGCTAGGGGGGTTCATGGAGGGGGCAACGGAAACATTCAGTACTTC
TRBD2	-	TRBV12-3/TRBV12-4	TRBJ2-7	CASSLRGVKSYNEQYF	TGTGCCAGCAGTTTACGGGGGGTTAAGTCCTACAATGAGCAGTACTTC
-	-	TRBV12-3/TRBV12-4	TRBJ2-3	CASTEGSADAQYF	TGTGCCAGCACCGAGGGGAGCGCAGATGCGCAATATTTT
TRBD1	-	TRBV6-2/TRBV6-3	TRBJ1-1	CASRHRGNTEAFF	TGTGCCAGCAGACACAGGGGTAACACTGAAGCTTTCTTT
-	many	TRBV6-2/TRBV6-3	TRBJ1-2	CASSPLIQDANYGYTF	TGTGCCAGCAGTCCTCTAATCCAGGATGCTAACTATGGCTACACCTTC
TRBD1	-	TRBV18	TRBJ2-7	CASSPPGTASYEQYF	TGTGCCAGCTCACCACCGGGGACAGCCTCCTACGAGCAGTACTTC
TRBD1	-	TRBV28	TRBJ2-5	CASSFNRGTQYF	TGTGCCAGCAGTTTCAACAGGGGGACCCAGTACTTC
-	-	TRBV7-6	TRBJ1-6	CASSLDRAASGAPLHF	TGTGCCAGCAGCTTAGATCGGGCAGCCAGCGGTGCGCCCCTCCACTTT